These T cell receptor beta chains were read from a single sample in a study of T cell responses to AZD1222 COVID-19 vaccine. Assay used: immunoSEQ multiplex PCR; TCRdb lists only in-frame clones, some missing. The sample has 150,000 to 200,000 clones; approximately 94% are singletons. The starting material was peripheral blood, obtained 28 days after the second AZD1222 dose. Receptors were obtained from an adult who received the AZD1222 COVID-19 vaccine. The conserved cysteine and the conserved F or W are not part of the CDR3 here. Fields, in order: J gene, V gene, CDR3 protein.

J gene: TRBJ1-6
V gene: TRBV27
CDR3 protein: ASREGQGRSPLH

J gene: TRBJ2-7
V gene: TRBV2
CDR3 protein: ASTPGRSWEQY

J gene: TRBJ2-3
V gene: TRBV2
CDR3 protein: ASGMWTSDHYTDTQY

J gene: TRBJ1-2
V gene: TRBV20-1
CDR3 protein: SASLGRSYGYT

J gene: TRBJ2-1
V gene: TRBV6-5
CDR3 protein: ASSYSGTPGNEQF

J gene: TRBJ2-7
V gene: TRBV28
CDR3 protein: ASSSLAGGTYEQY

J gene: TRBJ1-2
V gene: TRBV7-8
CDR3 protein: ASSHADRRTYHGYT

J gene: TRBJ1-6
V gene: TRBV2
CDR3 protein: ASSEIANSPLH

J gene: TRBJ2-7
V gene: TRBV5-8
CDR3 protein: ASSLYSSYEQY

J gene: TRBJ1-3
V gene: TRBV5-1
CDR3 protein: ASSLTTGTYSGNTIY

J gene: TRBJ2-2
V gene: TRBV27
CDR3 protein: ASSLSFRQNTGELF

J gene: TRBJ2-7
V gene: TRBV7-2
CDR3 protein: ASSISGHKFYEQY

J gene: TRBJ2-1
V gene: TRBV9
CDR3 protein: ASSVPSGDEQF

J gene: TRBJ1-1
V gene: TRBV7-9
CDR3 protein: ASSPWTGVEIEAF

J gene: TRBJ1-3
V gene: TRBV2
CDR3 protein: ASSPGNTIY

J gene: TRBJ1-5
V gene: TRBV13
CDR3 protein: ASSLTRNQPQH

J gene: TRBJ2-7
V gene: TRBV5-1
CDR3 protein: ASRDAGGQPSYEQY

J gene: TRBJ2-7
V gene: TRBV5-4
CDR3 protein: ASSLGGISSEQY

J gene: TRBJ1-3
V gene: TRBV15
CDR3 protein: ATSRERAGGSGNTIY

J gene: TRBJ2-7
V gene: TRBV18
CDR3 protein: ASSFSLAGVGEQY

J gene: TRBJ2-2
V gene: TRBV5-1
CDR3 protein: ASSGELARELF

J gene: TRBJ2-7
V gene: TRBV7-9
CDR3 protein: ASSEGLAAYEQY

J gene: TRBJ2-7
V gene: TRBV7-8
CDR3 protein: ASSWLAGQVSYEQY

J gene: TRBJ2-5
V gene: TRBV6-2/TRBV6-3
CDR3 protein: ASSYGGRLETQY

J gene: TRBJ1-3
V gene: TRBV12-5
CDR3 protein: ASGLVLGSGNTIY

J gene: TRBJ1-1
V gene: TRBV6-1
CDR3 protein: ASSEVVLGTEAF

J gene: TRBJ1-3
V gene: TRBV19
CDR3 protein: ASSIGQGLSGNTIY

J gene: TRBJ2-4
V gene: TRBV28
CDR3 protein: ASSLSGTKLAKNIQY

J gene: TRBJ2-1
V gene: TRBV6-5
CDR3 protein: ASSYGDGEQF

J gene: TRBJ2-5
V gene: TRBV13
CDR3 protein: ASSLGQEQETQY